The clone carrying this T cell receptor (beta chain) came up once. Single viable CD3+CD4+CD8-CD45RO+ cells were sorted as the memory CD4+ T cells. The table came from immunoSEQ multiplex PCR; TCRdb's copy has only in-frame clones and leaves some out. The sample records 40,000 to 45,000 clones, about 76% being singletons. The record originates from a study of memory CD4+ T cells and cytomegalovirus serostatus. Study-level background: Of the healthy Belgian adults, fewer than 10 were CMV seropositive and approximately 24 seronegative.

The CDR3 has 13 amino acids. Sequenced sample: memory CD4+ T cells from blood. The clonotype was recovered from an adult in good health and CMV-seronegative. The chain is built from TRBV21-1 and TRBJ2-7; TRBD1 reflects the table's D call only, with no check against the DNA. TRBV21-1 is labeled a pseudogene. The CDR3 DNA follows: TGTGCCAGCAGCCTAAGACAGGGGGTGGAGCAGTACTTC. Amino acid sequence: CASSLRQGVEQYF.